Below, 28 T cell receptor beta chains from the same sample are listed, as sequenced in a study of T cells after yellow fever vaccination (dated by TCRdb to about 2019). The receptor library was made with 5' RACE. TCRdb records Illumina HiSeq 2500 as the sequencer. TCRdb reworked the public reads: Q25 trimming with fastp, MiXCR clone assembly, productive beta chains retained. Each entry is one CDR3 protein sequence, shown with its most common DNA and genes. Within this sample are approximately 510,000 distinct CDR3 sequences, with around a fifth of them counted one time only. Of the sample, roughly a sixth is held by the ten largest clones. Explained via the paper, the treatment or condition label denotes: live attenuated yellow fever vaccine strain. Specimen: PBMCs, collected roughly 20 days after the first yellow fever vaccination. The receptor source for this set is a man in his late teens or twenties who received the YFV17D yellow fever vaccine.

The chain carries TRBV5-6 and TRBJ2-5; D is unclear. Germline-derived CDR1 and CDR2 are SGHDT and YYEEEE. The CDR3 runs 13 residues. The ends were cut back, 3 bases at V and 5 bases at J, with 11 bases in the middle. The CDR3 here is CASSYRGVETQYF. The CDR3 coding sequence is TGTGCCAGCAGCTATAGAGGTGTTGAGACCCAGTACTTC.

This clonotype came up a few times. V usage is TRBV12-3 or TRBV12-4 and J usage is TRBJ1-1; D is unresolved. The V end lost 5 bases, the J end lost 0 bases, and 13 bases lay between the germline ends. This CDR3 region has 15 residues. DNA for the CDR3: TGTGCCAGCAGTGACCTCCTAATGATGAACACTGAAGCTTTCTTT. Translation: CASSDLLMMNTEAFF.

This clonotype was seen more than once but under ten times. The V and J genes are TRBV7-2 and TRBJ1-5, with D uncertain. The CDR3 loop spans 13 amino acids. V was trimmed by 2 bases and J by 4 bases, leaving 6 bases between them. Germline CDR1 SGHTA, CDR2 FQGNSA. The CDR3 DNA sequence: TGTGCCAGCAGCTTACGCACGAATCAGCCCCAGCATTTT. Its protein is CASSLRTNQPQHF.

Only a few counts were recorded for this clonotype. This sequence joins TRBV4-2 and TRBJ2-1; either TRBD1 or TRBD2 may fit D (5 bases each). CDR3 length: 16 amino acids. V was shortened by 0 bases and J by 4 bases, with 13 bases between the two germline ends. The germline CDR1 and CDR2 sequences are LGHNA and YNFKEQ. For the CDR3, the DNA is TGTGCCAGCAGCCAAGACCCCGGGGCCCCTTACAATGAGCAGTTCTTC. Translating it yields CASSQDPGAPYNEQFF.

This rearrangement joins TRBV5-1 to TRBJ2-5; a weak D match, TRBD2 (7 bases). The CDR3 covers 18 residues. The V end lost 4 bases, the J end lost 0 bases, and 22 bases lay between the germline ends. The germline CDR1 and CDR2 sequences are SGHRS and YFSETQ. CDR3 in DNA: TGCGCCAGCAGCCTGTGGGGGGGCCCATTTAAGTACCAAGAGACCCAGTACTTC. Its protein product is CASSLWGGPFKYQETQYF.

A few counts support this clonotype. CDR3 amino acids: CASSQARQGKGADTQYF. CDR3 nucleotides: TGTGCCAGCAGCCAAGCGAGACAGGGGAAGGGGGCAGATACGCAGTATTTT. The chain combines TRBV14 with TRBJ2-3; 8 nucleotides line up with TRBD1. Germline CDR1 SGHDN, CDR2 FVKESK. The CDR3 is 17 residues long. V lost 1 base and J lost 4; bases outside the gene matches: 10. Based on the CDR3 plus reference TRBV14 and TRBJ2-3, the full variable domain is EAGVTQFPSHSVIEKGQTVTLRCDPISGHDNLYWYRRVMGKEIKFLLHFVKESKQDESGMPNNRFLAERTGGTYSTLKVQPAELEDSGVYFCASSQARQGKGADTQYFGPGTRLTVL.

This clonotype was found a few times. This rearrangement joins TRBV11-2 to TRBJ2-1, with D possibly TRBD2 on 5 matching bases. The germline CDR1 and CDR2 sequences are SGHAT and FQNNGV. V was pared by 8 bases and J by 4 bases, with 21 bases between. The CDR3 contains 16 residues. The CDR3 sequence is CASGPISDWTYNEQFF. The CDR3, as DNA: TGTGCCAGCGGGCCAATTTCGGACTGGACTTACAATGAGCAGTTCTTC.

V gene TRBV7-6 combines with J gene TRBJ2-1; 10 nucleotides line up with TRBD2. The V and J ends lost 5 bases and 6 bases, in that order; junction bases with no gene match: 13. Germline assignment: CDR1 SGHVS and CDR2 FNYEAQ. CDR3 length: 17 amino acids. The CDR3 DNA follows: TGTGCCAGCAGCCCCATATTGAGCGGGGGGGCATTCAATGAGCAGTTCTTC. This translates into CASSPILSGGAFNEQFF.

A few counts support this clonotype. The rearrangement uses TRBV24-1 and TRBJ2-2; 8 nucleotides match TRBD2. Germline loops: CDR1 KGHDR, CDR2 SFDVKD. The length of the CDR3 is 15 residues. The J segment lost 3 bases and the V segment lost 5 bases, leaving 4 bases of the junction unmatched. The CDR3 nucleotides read TGTGCCACCAGTGGGCCGGGGGGGCACACCGGGGAGCTGTTTTTT. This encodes CATSGPGGHTGELFF.

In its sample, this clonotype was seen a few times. The DNA for the CDR3 is TGTGCCAGCTCACCATGGGACAGGGAGGTCTATGGCTACACCTTC. It yields the protein CASSPWDREVYGYTF. The rearrangement joins TRBV18 to TRBJ1-2; TRBD1 aligns across 9 bases. The CDR3 sequence is 15 residues long. Germline CDR1 reads KGHSH; CDR2 reads LQKENI. J lost 4 bases, V lost 2 bases, and 5 bases had no gene match.

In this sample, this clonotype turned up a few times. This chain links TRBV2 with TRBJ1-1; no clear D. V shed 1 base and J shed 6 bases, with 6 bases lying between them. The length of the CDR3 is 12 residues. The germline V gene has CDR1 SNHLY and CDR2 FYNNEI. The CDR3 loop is CASSEGFAEAFF. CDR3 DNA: TGTGCCAGCAGTGAAGGTTTCGCTGAAGCTTTCTTT.

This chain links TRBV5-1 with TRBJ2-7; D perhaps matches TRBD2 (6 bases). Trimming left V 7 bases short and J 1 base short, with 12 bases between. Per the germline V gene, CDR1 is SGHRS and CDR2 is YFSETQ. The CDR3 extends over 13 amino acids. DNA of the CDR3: TGCGCCAGCGCGGGGTCAAAATCCTACGAGCAGTACGTC. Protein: CASAGSKSYEQYV.

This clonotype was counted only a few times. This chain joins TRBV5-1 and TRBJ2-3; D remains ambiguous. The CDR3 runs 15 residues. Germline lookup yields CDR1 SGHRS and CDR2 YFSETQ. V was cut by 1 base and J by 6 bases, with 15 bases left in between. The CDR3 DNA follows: TGCGCCAGCAGCTTGTGGGCATCTTTTCAGGATACGCAGTATTTT. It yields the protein CASSLWASFQDTQYF.

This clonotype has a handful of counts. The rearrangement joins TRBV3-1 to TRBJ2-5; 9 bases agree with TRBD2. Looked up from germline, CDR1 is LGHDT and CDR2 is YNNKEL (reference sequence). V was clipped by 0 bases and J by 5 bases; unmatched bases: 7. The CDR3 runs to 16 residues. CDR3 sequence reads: CASSQEWSGGSETQYF. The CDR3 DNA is TGTGCCAGCAGCCAAGAGTGGAGCGGGGGGTCGGAGACCCAGTACTTC.

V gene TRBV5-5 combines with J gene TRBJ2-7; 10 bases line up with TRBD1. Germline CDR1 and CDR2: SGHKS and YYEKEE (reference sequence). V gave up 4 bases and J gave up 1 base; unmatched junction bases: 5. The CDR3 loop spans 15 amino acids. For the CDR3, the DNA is TGTGCCAGCAGCCCAAGACAGGGGGCATCCTACGAGCAGTACTTC. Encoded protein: CASSPRQGASYEQYF.

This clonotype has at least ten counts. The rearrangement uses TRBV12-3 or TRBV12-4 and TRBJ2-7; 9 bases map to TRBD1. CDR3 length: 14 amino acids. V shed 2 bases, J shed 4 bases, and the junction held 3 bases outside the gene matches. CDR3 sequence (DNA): TGTGCCAGCAGTTTACTACAGGGGGCTTACGAGCAGTACTTC. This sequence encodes CASSLLQGAYEQYF.

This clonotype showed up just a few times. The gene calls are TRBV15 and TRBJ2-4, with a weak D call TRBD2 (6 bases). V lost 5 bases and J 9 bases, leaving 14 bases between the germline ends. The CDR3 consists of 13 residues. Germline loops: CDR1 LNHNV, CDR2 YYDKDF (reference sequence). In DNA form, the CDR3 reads TGTGCCACCAGCGGAGGGTATAGCGGCATTCAGTACTTC. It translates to CATSGGYSGIQYF. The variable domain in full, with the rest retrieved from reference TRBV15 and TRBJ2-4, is DAMVIQNPRYQVTQFGKPVTLSCSQTLNHNVMYWYQQKSSQAPKLLFHYYDKDFNNEADTPDNFQSRRPNTSFCFLDIRSPGLGDTAMYLCATSGGYSGIQYFGAGTRLSVL.

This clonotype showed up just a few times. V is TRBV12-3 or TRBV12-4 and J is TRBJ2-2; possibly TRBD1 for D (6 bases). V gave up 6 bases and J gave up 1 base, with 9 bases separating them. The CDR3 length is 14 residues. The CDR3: CASRLTGNTGELFF. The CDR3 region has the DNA TGTGCCAGCAGATTGACAGGGAACACCGGGGAGCTGTTTTTT.

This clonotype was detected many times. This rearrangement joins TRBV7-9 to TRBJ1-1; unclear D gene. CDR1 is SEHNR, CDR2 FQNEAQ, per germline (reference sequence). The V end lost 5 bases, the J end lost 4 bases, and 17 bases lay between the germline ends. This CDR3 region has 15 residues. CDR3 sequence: CASSPKIRVGTEAFF. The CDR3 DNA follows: TGTGCCAGCAGCCCAAAAATCCGAGTAGGCACTGAAGCTTTCTTT.

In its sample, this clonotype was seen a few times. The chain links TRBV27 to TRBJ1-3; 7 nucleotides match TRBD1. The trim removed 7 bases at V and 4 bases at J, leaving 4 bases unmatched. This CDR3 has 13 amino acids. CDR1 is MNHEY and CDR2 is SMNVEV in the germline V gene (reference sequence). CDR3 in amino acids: CASTWTGGNTIYF. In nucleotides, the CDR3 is TGTGCCAGCACCTGGACAGGAGGAAACACCATATATTTT.

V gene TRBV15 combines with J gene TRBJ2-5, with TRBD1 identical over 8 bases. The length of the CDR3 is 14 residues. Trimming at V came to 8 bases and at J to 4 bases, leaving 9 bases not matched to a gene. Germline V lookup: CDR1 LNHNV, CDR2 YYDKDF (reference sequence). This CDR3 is CATRRGQGRETQYF. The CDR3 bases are TGTGCCACCCGCCGCGGACAGGGACGAGAGACCCAGTACTTC.

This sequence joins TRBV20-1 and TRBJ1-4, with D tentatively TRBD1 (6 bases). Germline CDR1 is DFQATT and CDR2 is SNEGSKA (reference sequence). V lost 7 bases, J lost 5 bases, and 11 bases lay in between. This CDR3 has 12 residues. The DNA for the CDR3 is TGCAGTGGAGGACAGCCGAATGAAAAACTGTTTTTT. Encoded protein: CSGGQPNEKLFF.

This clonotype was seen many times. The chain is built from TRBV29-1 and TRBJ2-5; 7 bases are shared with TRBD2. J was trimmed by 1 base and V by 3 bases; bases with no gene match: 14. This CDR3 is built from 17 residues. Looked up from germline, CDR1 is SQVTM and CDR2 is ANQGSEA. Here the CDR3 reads CSVEGESDGGTQETQYF. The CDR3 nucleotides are TGCAGCGTTGAGGGGGAATCTGACGGGGGGACCCAAGAGACCCAGTACTTC.

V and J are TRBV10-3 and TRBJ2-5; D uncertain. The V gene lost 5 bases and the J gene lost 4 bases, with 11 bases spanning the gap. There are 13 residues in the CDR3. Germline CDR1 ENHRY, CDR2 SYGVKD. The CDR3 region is CAISSVDRETQYF. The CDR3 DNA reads TGTGCCATCAGTTCGGTCGACCGAGAGACCCAGTACTTC.

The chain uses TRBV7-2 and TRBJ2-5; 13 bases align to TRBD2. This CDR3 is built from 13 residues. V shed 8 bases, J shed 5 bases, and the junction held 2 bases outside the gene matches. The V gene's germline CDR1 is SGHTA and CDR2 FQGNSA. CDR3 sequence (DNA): TGTGCCAGCGGGACTAGCGGGGAGGAGACCCAGTACTTC. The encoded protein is CASGTSGEETQYF. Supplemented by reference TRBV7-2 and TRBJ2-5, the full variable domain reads GAGVSQSPSNKVTEKGKDVELRCDPISGHTALYWYRQSLGQGLEFLIYFQGNSAPDKSGLPSDRFSAERTGGSVSTLTIQRTQQEDSAVYLCASGTSGEETQYFGPGTRLLVL.

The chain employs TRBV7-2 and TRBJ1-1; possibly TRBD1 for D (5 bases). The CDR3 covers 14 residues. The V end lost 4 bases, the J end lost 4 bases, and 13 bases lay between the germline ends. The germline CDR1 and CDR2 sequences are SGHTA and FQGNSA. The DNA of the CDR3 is TGTGCCAGCAGCTCCCACCAGGGTTTCACTGAAGCTTTCTTT. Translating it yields CASSSHQGFTEAFF. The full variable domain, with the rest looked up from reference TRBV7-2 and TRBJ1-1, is GAGVSQSPSNKVTEKGKDVELRCDPISGHTALYWYRQSLGQGLEFLIYFQGNSAPDKSGLPSDRFSAERTGGSVSTLTIQRTQQEDSAVYLCASSSHQGFTEAFFGQGTRLTVV.

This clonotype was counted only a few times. This CDR3 is CASSLGIGNTIYF. The CDR3 region has the DNA TGTGCCAGCAGCTTGGGAATAGGAAACACCATATATTTT. The chain combines TRBV7-9 with TRBJ1-3, with no clear D. This CDR3 contains 13 residues. The V gene's germline CDR1 is SEHNR and CDR2 FQNEAQ (reference sequence). The V end was cut by 3 bases, the J end by 4 bases, with 7 bases between.

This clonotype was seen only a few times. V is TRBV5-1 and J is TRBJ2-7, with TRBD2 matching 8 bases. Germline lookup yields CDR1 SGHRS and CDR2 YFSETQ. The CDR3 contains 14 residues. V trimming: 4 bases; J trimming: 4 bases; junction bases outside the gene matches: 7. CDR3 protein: CASSPSGGVYEQYF. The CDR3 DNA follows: TGCGCCAGCAGCCCCTCGGGGGGGGTTTACGAGCAGTACTTC. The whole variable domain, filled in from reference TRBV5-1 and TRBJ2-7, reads KAGVTQTPRYLIKTRGQQVTLSCSPISGHRSVSWYQQTPGQGLQFLFEYFSETQRNKGNFPGRFSGRQFSNSRSEMNVSTLELGDSALYLCASSPSGGVYEQYFGPGTRLTVT.